The 17 T cell receptor beta chains reported below all come from one sample, sequenced in a study of shared clonotypes between healthy human individuals. Only in-frame clones appear in the TCRdb table, and some are missing; sequencing was by immunoSEQ multiplex PCR. Among 2 million to 3 million clones listed, approximately 94% were seen once. Sequenced material: naive CD4+ T cells from PBMCs. Indicated subset: CD45RA+ positively selected. These receptors all come from a young man in good health. Some clones in this sample may be carry-over from other donors' samples.

The chain is built from TRBV2 and TRBJ1-5; no clear D gene. Looked up from germline, CDR1 is SNHLY and CDR2 is FYNNEI. The CDR3 spans 14 residues. Trimming left V 7 bases short and J 7 bases short, with 17 bases between. The CDR3 sequence: CASTPESSPQPQHF. The CDR3 DNA reads TGTGCCAGCACTCCCGAAAGTAGTCCGCAGCCCCAGCATTTT.

The chain carries TRBV6-4 and TRBJ1-2; TRBD1 agrees at 7 bases. Germline lookup yields CDR1 MRHNA and CDR2 SNTAGT. J lost 4 bases, V lost 3 bases, and 17 bases had no gene match. This CDR3 region has 18 residues. CDR3 sequence (DNA): TGTGCCAGCAGTGAAACGTTTTGGATAGACAGGGCAGGCTATGGCTACACCTTC. Translated, it gives CASSETFWIDRAGYGYTF.

The count of this clone is one. The gene calls are TRBV11-1 and TRBJ1-1; the D is unclear. The CDR3 runs 13 residues. V was cut by 4 bases and J by 1 base, with 7 bases left in between. CDR1 is SGHAT, CDR2 FQDESV, per germline (reference sequence). CDR3 amino acids: CASSWSGNTEAFF. CDR3 nucleotides: TGTGCCAGCAGCTGGTCGGGGAACACTGAAGCTTTCTTT.

This clone was observed once. This same CDR3 is encoded by further DNA sequences in the sample. The V gene is TRBV27, the J gene TRBJ2-3, with no clear D. The CDR3 is 12 residues long. Germline loops: CDR1 MNHEY, CDR2 SMNVEV (reference sequence). Deletions cut 5 bases from V and 4 bases from J, with 7 bases between. CDR3 sequence reads: CASSRQADTQYF. The CDR3 bases are TGTGCCAGCAGTCGCCAAGCAGATACGCAGTATTTT.

A word on this clone: This CDR3 is also generated by other DNA sequences in the sample. The rearrangement links TRBV27 to TRBJ2-7, with D hard to call. Germline CDR1 reads MNHEY; CDR2 reads SMNVEV (reference sequence). This CDR3 contains 13 residues. Trimming stripped 9 bases from V and 3 bases from J, with 15 bases between. The CDR3 reads CASRSLSSYEQYF. The CDR3 DNA follows: TGTGCCAGTAGATCGCTCTCAAGCTACGAGCAGTACTTC.

This chain links TRBV14 with TRBJ2-2; D remains ambiguous. The CDR3 is 15 residues long. Germline values: CDR1 SGHDN, CDR2 FVKESK. Trimming took off 1 base at V and 7 bases at J, with 13 bases between the two ends. CDR3 DNA sequence: TGTGCCAGCAGCCAAGTCGGTTTAGCCGGCGGGGAGCTGTTTTTT. Translated: CASSQVGLAGGELFF.

The chain couples TRBV18 to TRBJ1-1; D is unclear. CDR3 length: 12 amino acids. CDR1 KGHSH and CDR2 LQKENI come from the germline V gene. V dropped 3 bases and J dropped 8 bases, with 10 bases sitting between them. The CDR3 DNA follows: TGTGCCAGCTCACCCCGGACCGCGGAAGCTTTCTTT. Translation: CASSPRTAEAFF.

J is TRBJ1-2 and V is TRBV28; D remains unclear. Trimming pared 5 bases from V and 8 bases from J, leaving 18 bases between. The germline V gene encodes CDR1 MDHEN and CDR2 SYDVKM. This CDR3 spans 14 amino acids. In DNA, the CDR3 is TGTGCCAGCAGTGGTCTGATTGAGACCCGAGGCTACACCTTC. Its translation is CASSGLIETRGYTF.

DNA of the CDR3: TGTGCCAGCAACCAAAGAGGGGGCGGGAGGCAGTTCTTC. Its translation is CASNQRGGGRQFF. V is TRBV5-6 and J is TRBJ2-1, with D possibly called TRBD1 or TRBD2 (7 bases each). CDR3 length equals 13 residues. Deletions cut 6 bases from V and 12 bases from J, with 19 bases between. CDR1 and CDR2 (germline): SGHDT, YYEEEE.

The genes are TRBV27 and TRBJ2-2; 10 nucleotides match TRBD1. The CDR3 length is 14 residues. The V and J ends lost 5 bases and 7 bases, in that order; junction bases with no gene match: 4. Germline CDR1 reads MNHEY; CDR2 reads SMNVEV (reference sequence). Written as DNA, the CDR3 is TGTGCCAGCAGTACCGGGACAGGGGTCGGGGAGCTGTTTTTT. Its translation: CASSTGTGVGELFF.

This sequence joins TRBV5-1 and TRBJ2-1; TRBD2 agrees at 10 bases. Germline values: CDR1 SGHRS, CDR2 YFSETQ. The CDR3 runs to 17 residues. J gave up 6 bases and V 5 bases, and 14 bases lay outside the gene matches. CDR3 DNA sequence: TGCGCCAGCAGTCCTACTAGCGGGACGGGGCGACGCAATGAGCAGTTCTTC. Encoded protein: CASSPTSGTGRRNEQFF.

The gene calls are TRBV4-2 and TRBJ2-7; 9 bases align to TRBD2. This CDR3 is 18 amino acids long. Germline V gene sequence: CDR1 LGHNA, CDR2 YNFKEQ. V lost 0 bases and J lost 2; bases outside the gene matches: 11. CDR3: CASSQDTSIGGRAYEQYF. CDR3 in DNA: TGTGCCAGCAGCCAAGATACGAGTATTGGCGGGAGGGCCTACGAGCAGTACTTC.

This rearrangement joins TRBV6-1 to TRBJ1-1; D gene uncertain. Trimming left V 5 bases short and J 3 bases short, with 10 bases between. Germline CDR1 and CDR2: MNHNS and SASEGT. CDR3 size: 13 residues. CDR3: CASSKQADTEAFF. The CDR3 DNA sequence: TGTGCCAGCAGTAAACAAGCGGACACTGAAGCTTTCTTT.

This clone appeared once. The V call is TRBV7-2, the J call TRBJ1-5; 7 bases fit TRBD1. V dropped 3 bases and J dropped 8; count of bases not matched to a gene: 13. Per germline, CDR1 SGHTA and CDR2 FQGNSA. The CDR3 has 16 residues. In nucleotides, the CDR3 is TGTGCCAGCAGCTTTGACAGGGCCCTCCGGGGGGAGCCCCAGCATTTT. Translated: CASSFDRALRGEPQHF.

The rearrangement links TRBV6-1 to TRBJ2-3; 8 nucleotides agree with TRBD1. Germline V gene data show CDR1 as MNHNS and CDR2 as SASEGT. The CDR3 length is 19 residues. The junction had 18 bases not matched to a gene; V was cut back by 0 bases and J by 7 bases. The CDR3, as DNA: TGTGCCAGCAGTGAAGCTCCCTTTGCCAAGGGGACAGGCGGCAATACGCAGTATTTT. Protein: CASSEAPFAKGTGGNTQYF.

V gene TRBV18 combines with J gene TRBJ1-4; TRBD1 agrees at 7 bases. Trimming removed 1 base from V and 6 bases from J; junction bases left unmatched: 5. The length of the CDR3 is 15 residues. CDR1 is KGHSH and CDR2 is LQKENI in the germline V gene. CDR3 residues: CASSPRQGEDEKLFF. CDR3 in DNA: TGTGCCAGCTCACCACGACAGGGAGAGGATGAAAAACTGTTTTTT. Filled out from reference TRBV18 and TRBJ1-4, the complete variable domain reads NAGVMQNPRHLVRRRGQEARLRCSPMKGHSHVYWYRQLPEEGLKFMVYLQKENIIDESGMPKERFSAEFPKEGPSILRIQQVVRGDSAAYFCASSPRQGEDEKLFFGSGTQLSVL.

V and J are TRBV7-9 and TRBJ2-2; D is perhaps TRBD1 or TRBD2 (5 bases each). The CDR3 length is 15 residues. V lost 6 bases and J 4 bases, leaving 15 bases between the germline ends. The V gene's germline CDR1 is SEHNR and CDR2 FQNEAQ (reference sequence). The CDR3 DNA is TGTGCCAGCAGTCCTCTGGGGGTCGGCACCGGGGAGCTGTTTTTT. It yields the protein CASSPLGVGTGELFF.